This T cell receptor beta chain was sequenced for a study of T cells after yellow fever vaccination. They built TCR cDNA with 5'RACE template switching, a step that put in a universal primer site and UMIs. TCRdb re-called the 5' RACE reads through MiXCR, storing one row per CDR3 protein. The repertoire holds 500,000 to 650,000 distinct CDR3 sequences, with less than 20% as singletons. This clonotype was recorded a few times. The V end was cut by 0 bases, the J end by 4 bases, with 12 bases between. In germline, CDR1 is SGHDT, CDR2 YYEEEE. The length of the CDR3 is 15 residues. The input for sequencing was PBMCs, taken 5 days after the first yellow fever vaccination. This receptor was taken from a man aged 18-30 years who received the YFV17D yellow fever vaccine. The genes are TRBV5-6 and TRBJ2-3; D may match TRBD1 or TRBD2 (5 bases each). DNA for the CDR3: TGTGCCAGCAGCTTGGCCGTCGGGGCGGCAGATACGCAGTATTTT. This sequence encodes CASSLAVGAADTQYF.